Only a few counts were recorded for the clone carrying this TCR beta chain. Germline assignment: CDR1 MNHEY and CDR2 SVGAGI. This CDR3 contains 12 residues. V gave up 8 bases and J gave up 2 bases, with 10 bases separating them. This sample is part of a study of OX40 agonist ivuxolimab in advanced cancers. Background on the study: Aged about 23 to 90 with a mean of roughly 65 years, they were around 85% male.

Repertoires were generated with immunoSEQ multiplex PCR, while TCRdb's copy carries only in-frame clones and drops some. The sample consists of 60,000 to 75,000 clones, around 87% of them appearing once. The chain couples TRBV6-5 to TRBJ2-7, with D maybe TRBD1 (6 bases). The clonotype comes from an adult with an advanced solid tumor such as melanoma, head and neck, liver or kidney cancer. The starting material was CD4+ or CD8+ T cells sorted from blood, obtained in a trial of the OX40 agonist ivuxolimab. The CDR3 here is CASEDSAYEQYF. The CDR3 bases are TGTGCCAGCGAGGACAGTGCCTACGAGCAGTACTTC.